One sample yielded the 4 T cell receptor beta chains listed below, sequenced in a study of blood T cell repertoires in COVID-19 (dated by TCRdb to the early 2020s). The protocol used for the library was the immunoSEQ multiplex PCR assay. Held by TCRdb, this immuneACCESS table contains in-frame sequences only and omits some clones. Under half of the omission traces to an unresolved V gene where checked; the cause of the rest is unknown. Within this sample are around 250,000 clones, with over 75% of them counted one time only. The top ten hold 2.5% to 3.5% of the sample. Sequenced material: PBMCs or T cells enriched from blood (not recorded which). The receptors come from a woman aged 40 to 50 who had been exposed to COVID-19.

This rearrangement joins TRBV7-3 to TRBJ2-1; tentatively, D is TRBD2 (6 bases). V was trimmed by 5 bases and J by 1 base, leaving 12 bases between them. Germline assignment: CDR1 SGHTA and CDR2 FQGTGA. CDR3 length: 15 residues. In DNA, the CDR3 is TGTGCCAGCAGCCCCTTTGGGGGGTCCTACAATGAGCAGTTCTTC. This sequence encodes CASSPFGGSYNEQFF.

The CDR3 protein is CASSQDVQGAKTQYF. Here the CDR3 DNA reads TGTGCCAGCAGCCAAGATGTACAGGGGGCCAAGACCCAGTACTTC. The V and J genes are TRBV3-1 (or the pseudogene TRBV3-2) and TRBJ2-5, with TRBD1 matching over 9 bases. The V gene's germline CDR1 is LGHDT and CDR2 YNNKEL (reference sequence). V trimming: 0 bases; J trimming: 6 bases; junction bases outside the gene matches: 5. This CDR3 contains 15 residues.

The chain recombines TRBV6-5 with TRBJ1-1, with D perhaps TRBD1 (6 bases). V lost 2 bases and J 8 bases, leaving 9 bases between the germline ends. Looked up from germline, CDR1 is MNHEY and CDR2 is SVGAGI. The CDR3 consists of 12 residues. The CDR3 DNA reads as TGTGCCAGCAGTTACGGGGGGGGCGAAGCTTTCTTT. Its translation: CASSYGGGEAFF.

The CDR3 protein is CASSQNPGQGADTQYF. CDR3 in DNA: TGTGCCAGCAGCCAAAATCCGGGACAGGGGGCAGATACGCAGTATTTT. The chain joins TRBV11-3 to TRBJ2-3; 11 bases agree with TRBD1. The CDR3 runs 16 residues. The V gene's germline CDR1 is SGHNT and CDR2 YENEEA. With V trimmed by 5 bases and J by 4 bases, 8 bases remained unmatched. Complete variable domain (other parts from reference TRBV11-3 and TRBJ2-3): EAGVVQSPRYKIIEKKQPVAFWCNPISGHNTLYWYLQNLGQGPELLIRYENEEAVDDSQLPKDRFSAERLKGVDSTLKIQPAELGDSAVYLCASSQNPGQGADTQYFGPGTRLTVL.